These 24 T cell receptor beta chains originate from one sample sequenced in a study of cytomegalovirus exposure and HLA in healthy donors. The protocol was immunoSEQ multiplex PCR, while the TCRdb copy is restricted to in-frame clones and leaves out a portion. The data hold 150,000 to 180,000 clones, with approximately 86% observed a single time. The sequenced material came from PBMCs. These receptors came from a human donor in good health.

The chain is built from TRBV19 and TRBJ1-3; TRBD1 might be the D (6 bases). The germline V gene has CDR1 LNHDA and CDR2 SQIVND (reference sequence). Trimming took 7 bases from V and 0 from J, leaving 13 bases between them. The CDR3 extends over 15 amino acids. The CDR3 DNA follows: TGTGCCAGTACCCCCGGGGACATCTCTGGAAACACCATATATTTT. Its translation: CASTPGDISGNTIYF.

This chain uses TRBV6-1 with TRBJ2-1; TRBD1 matches at 7 bases. Germline CDR1 reads MNHNS; CDR2 reads SASEGT. This CDR3 is 15 amino acids long. Trimming cost V 7 bases and J 7 bases; bases outside gene matches: 13. CDR3 loop: CASTTTGAGLNEQFF. The CDR3 bases are TGTGCCAGCACTACAACAGGGGCAGGGTTAAATGAGCAGTTCTTC.

This chain uses TRBV27 with TRBJ2-1; 7 bases align to TRBD2. Trimming took 6 bases from V and 4 from J; bases not matched to a gene: 3. The CDR3 contains 13 residues. Germline values: CDR1 MNHEY, CDR2 SMNVEV (reference sequence). CDR3 protein: CASRSSGYNEQFF. The CDR3 DNA is TGTGCCAGCAGATCTAGCGGATACAATGAGCAGTTCTTC.

The chain couples TRBV10-3 to TRBJ2-5, with D perhaps matching TRBD2 (6 bases). V was shortened by 10 bases and J by 5 bases, with 17 bases between the two germline ends. CDR3 size: 13 residues. Germline V gene lookup returns CDR1 ENHRY and CDR2 SYGVKD. This CDR3 reads CATIAANRETQYF. DNA for the CDR3: TGTGCCACCATAGCGGCGAATAGGGAGACCCAGTACTTC.

V and J are TRBV18 and TRBJ1-2; the D gene is possibly TRBD1 (5 bases). CDR3 length: 14 residues. CDR1 and CDR2 from the germline V gene are KGHSH and LQKENI. V was pared by 2 bases and J by 4 bases, with 11 bases between. The CDR3 region is CASSPSGNVYGYTF. The DNA for the CDR3 is TGTGCCAGCTCACCATCAGGGAATGTCTATGGCTACACCTTC.

The gene calls are TRBV9 and TRBJ2-1, with a tentative D call TRBD2 (5 bases). The CDR3 is made up of 14 amino acids. CDR1 and CDR2 from the germline V gene are SGDLS and YYNGEE. The V end lost 4 bases, the J end lost 5 bases, and 13 bases lay between the germline ends. In DNA, the CDR3 is TGTGCCAGCAGCCCCCCTGGAGGCCACAATGAGCAGTTCTTC. Translation: CASSPPGGHNEQFF.

This clone has a handful of counts. This chain connects TRBV15 to TRBJ2-7; the D gene is possibly TRBD2 (5 bases). CDR3 length equals 13 residues. Germline-derived CDR1 and CDR2 are LNHNV and YYDKDF (reference sequence). V was cut by 5 bases and J by 0 bases, with 8 bases left in between. This CDR3 is CATSGSFSYEQYF. CDR3 DNA sequence: TGTGCCACCAGCGGGAGTTTCTCCTACGAGCAGTACTTC.

V and J are TRBV11-2 and TRBJ1-5; perhaps TRBD1 as D (5 bases). The germline V and J ends were trimmed by 5 bases and 3 bases, with 8 bases remaining between them. Germline V gene sequence: CDR1 SGHAT, CDR2 FQNNGV. This CDR3 region has 13 residues. The CDR3 spells CASSPGDNQPQHF. The CDR3, as DNA: TGTGCCAGCAGCCCGGGGGACAATCAGCCCCAGCATTTT.

The chain joins TRBV25-1 to TRBJ2-1, with 10 bases that match TRBD2. Trimming at V came to 5 bases and at J to 9 bases, leaving 7 bases not matched to a gene. The CDR3 length is 14 residues. Germline V gene data show CDR1 as MGHDK and CDR2 as SYGVNS. This CDR3 is CASSLRGTSVEQFF. In DNA, the CDR3 is TGTGCCAGCAGTTTGCGCGGGACTAGCGTTGAGCAGTTCTTC.

This chain connects TRBV18 to TRBJ1-1; the D gene is possibly TRBD1 (6 bases). The germline CDR1 and CDR2 sequences are KGHSH and LQKENI. The CDR3 consists of 17 residues. Trimming stripped 1 base from V and 1 base from J, with 16 bases between. As DNA, the CDR3 is TGTGCCAGCTCACCACTGGCCTTAGGGGGATCGAACACTGAAGCTTTCTTT. Translating gives CASSPLALGGSNTEAFF.

CDR3 bases: TGTGCCAGCAGTGAAACAGTTACTAACTATGGCTACACCTTC. It is translated as CASSETVTNYGYTF. This chain links TRBV6-1 with TRBJ1-2; no firm D call. CDR1 and CDR2 (germline): MNHNS, SASEGT. The CDR3 runs 14 residues. Deletions cut 2 bases from V and 0 bases from J, with 7 bases between.

The rearrangement joins TRBV25-1 to TRBJ1-1; D might be TRBD1 (5 bases). The CDR3 has 13 amino acids. In germline, CDR1 is MGHDK, CDR2 SYGVNS. Trimming took off 8 bases at V and 0 bases at J, with 10 bases between the two ends. The CDR3 is CASRQGMNTEAFF. In DNA form, the CDR3 reads TGTGCCAGCCGGCAGGGAATGAACACTGAAGCTTTCTTT.

V and J are TRBV5-1 and TRBJ1-4; unclear D gene. The CDR3 loop spans 14 amino acids. Looked up from germline, CDR1 is SGHRS and CDR2 is YFSETQ. V was pared by 4 bases and J by 5 bases, with 12 bases between. Here the CDR3 DNA reads TGCGCCAGCAGCGTCGACACGGTGAATGAAAAACTGTTTTTT. Encoded protein: CASSVDTVNEKLFF.

The chain employs TRBV6-1 and TRBJ1-5; D ambiguous. V was cut by 6 bases and J by 7 bases, with 16 bases left in between. The CDR3 spans 14 residues. The germline V gene encodes CDR1 MNHNS and CDR2 SASEGT. Here the CDR3 reads CASSPEVGWQPQHF. CDR3 nucleotides: TGTGCCAGCAGCCCCGAGGTCGGTTGGCAGCCCCAGCATTTT.

The chain uses TRBV2 and TRBJ1-2; 9 nucleotides line up with TRBD1. Germline loops: CDR1 SNHLY, CDR2 FYNNEI. J gave up 5 bases and V 7 bases, and 8 bases lay outside the gene matches. This CDR3 has 14 amino acids. CDR3 nucleotide sequence: TGTGCCAGCACCTTGCTGGGACAGGGATATGGCTACACCTTC. Protein sequence: CASTLLGQGYGYTF.

The chain links TRBV4-1 to TRBJ2-3; 7 positions match TRBD2. V gave up 4 bases and J gave up 2 bases; unmatched junction bases: 15. Per the germline V gene, CDR1 is MGHRA and CDR2 is YSYEKL. The length of the CDR3 is 18 residues. CDR3 sequence reads: CASSPTRASGIYTDTQYF. The CDR3 DNA reads TGCGCCAGCAGCCCGACCAGGGCTAGCGGAATCTACACAGATACGCAGTATTTT.

The V gene is TRBV5-4, the J gene TRBJ1-1; TRBD1 matches 8 bases. Germline V gene data show CDR1 as SGHNT and CDR2 as YYREEE (reference sequence). The CDR3 loop spans 14 amino acids. V dropped 3 bases and J dropped 3; count of bases not matched to a gene: 4. The CDR3 sequence: CASSSSGQDTEAFF. In DNA, the CDR3 is TGTGCCAGCAGCTCCTCGGGACAGGACACTGAAGCTTTCTTT.

This clone was counted once. Written as DNA, the CDR3 is TGTGCCAGCAGTCCCCGAGGACAGGTCACCGGGGAGCTGTTTTTT. Protein product: CASSPRGQVTGELFF. The rearrangement uses TRBV6-5 and TRBJ2-2; 7 positions agree with TRBD1. Germline values: CDR1 MNHEY, CDR2 SVGAGI. This CDR3 contains 15 residues. J lost 4 bases, V lost 5 bases, and 7 bases had no gene match.

This clone came up a few times. The chain uses TRBV11-2 and TRBJ2-7, with 7 bases aligning to TRBD1. Germline V CDR1 and CDR2: SGHAT, FQNNGV. This CDR3 region has 13 residues. Trimming at V came to 4 bases and at J to 4 bases, leaving 4 bases not matched to a gene. CDR3 residues: CASSSTGVYEQYF. The CDR3 DNA reads TGTGCCAGCAGCTCTACAGGGGTTTACGAGCAGTACTTC.

V usage is TRBV28 and J usage is TRBJ1-5; 8 bases agree with TRBD1. The CDR3 runs 14 residues. Germline-derived CDR1 and CDR2 are MDHEN and SYDVKM. V gave up 5 bases and J gave up 6 bases; unmatched junction bases: 6. CDR3 coding DNA: TGTGCCAGCAGTGAGAGACAGGGGAGTCAGCCCCAGCATTTT. Protein: CASSERQGSQPQHF.

The chain couples TRBV28 to TRBJ1-5, with 8 bases fitting TRBD1. Germline loops: CDR1 MDHEN, CDR2 SYDVKM. CDR3 length: 15 amino acids. Trimming cost V 6 bases and J 2 bases; bases outside gene matches: 6. The CDR3 nucleotides are TGTGCCAGCAGGATCGGACAGGGCGGCAATCAGCCCCAGCATTTT. Translated: CASRIGQGGNQPQHF.

This clone was observed once. V and J are TRBV5-4 and TRBJ2-7, with 13 bases that match TRBD2. This CDR3 is built from 16 residues. Germline CDR1 and CDR2: SGHNT and YYREEE (reference sequence). Germline trimming cut 0 bases from V and 4 bases from J; bases unmatched to any gene: 4. CDR3 bases: TGTGCCAGCAGCTTGGGGGGACTAGCGGGGAAGTACGAGCAGTACTTC. Translating it yields CASSLGGLAGKYEQYF.

This chain joins TRBV19 and TRBJ1-4; D is possibly TRBD1 (6 bases). With 8 bases removed from V and 7 bases from J, the gap between germline ends came to 20 bases. This CDR3 comprises 15 residues. Germline CDR1 is LNHDA and CDR2 is SQIVND (reference sequence). DNA for the CDR3: TGTGCCAGTTCCTCGTACAGGGAAACAGGTGAAAAACTGTTTTTT. Amino acids: CASSSYRETGEKLFF.

The chain employs TRBV5-1 and TRBJ2-2; 9 positions match TRBD2. Trimming cost V 4 bases and J 6 bases; bases outside gene matches: 7. CDR1 and CDR2 from the germline V gene are SGHRS and YFSETQ. The CDR3 consists of 15 residues. In DNA form, the CDR3 reads TGCGCCAGCAGCCCCGTAGCGGGAGTGCCCGGGGAGCTGTTTTTT. Translated, it gives CASSPVAGVPGELFF.